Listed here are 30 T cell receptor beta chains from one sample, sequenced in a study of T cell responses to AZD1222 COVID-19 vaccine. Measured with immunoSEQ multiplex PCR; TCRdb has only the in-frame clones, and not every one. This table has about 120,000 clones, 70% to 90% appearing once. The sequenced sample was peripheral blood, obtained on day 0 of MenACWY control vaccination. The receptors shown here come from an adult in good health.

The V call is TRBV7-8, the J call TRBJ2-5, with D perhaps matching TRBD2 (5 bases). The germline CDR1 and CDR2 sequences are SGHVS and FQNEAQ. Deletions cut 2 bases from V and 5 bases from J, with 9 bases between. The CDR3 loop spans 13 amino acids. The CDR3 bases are TGTGCCAGCAGCTTAAAGAGGGCGGAGACCCAGTACTTC. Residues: CASSLKRAETQYF.

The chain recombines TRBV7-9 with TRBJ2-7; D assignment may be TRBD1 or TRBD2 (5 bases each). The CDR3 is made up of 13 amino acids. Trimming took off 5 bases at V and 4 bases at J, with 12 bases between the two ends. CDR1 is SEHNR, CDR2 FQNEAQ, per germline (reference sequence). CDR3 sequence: CASSQVGEYEQYF. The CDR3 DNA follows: TGTGCCAGCAGCCAGGTGGGGGAATACGAGCAGTACTTC.

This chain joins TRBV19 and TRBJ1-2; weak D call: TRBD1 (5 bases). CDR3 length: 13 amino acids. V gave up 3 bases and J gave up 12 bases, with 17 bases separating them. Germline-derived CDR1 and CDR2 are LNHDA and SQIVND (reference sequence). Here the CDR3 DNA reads TGTGCCAGTAGTATCGCTCGGGACCGCGCCCACACCTTC. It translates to CASSIARDRAHTF.

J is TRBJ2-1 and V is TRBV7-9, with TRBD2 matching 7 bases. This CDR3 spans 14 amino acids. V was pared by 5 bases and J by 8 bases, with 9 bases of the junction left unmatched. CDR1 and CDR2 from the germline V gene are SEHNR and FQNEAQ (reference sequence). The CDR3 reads CASSTGAGLDEQFF. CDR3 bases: TGTGCCAGCAGCACGGGAGCGGGGCTCGATGAGCAGTTCTTC.

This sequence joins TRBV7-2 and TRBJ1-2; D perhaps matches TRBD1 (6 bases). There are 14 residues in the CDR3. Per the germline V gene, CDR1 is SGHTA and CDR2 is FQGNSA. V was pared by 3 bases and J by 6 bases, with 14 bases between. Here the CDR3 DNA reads TGTGCCAGCAGCTTGAATCCCGGGACACATGGCTACACCTTC. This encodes CASSLNPGTHGYTF. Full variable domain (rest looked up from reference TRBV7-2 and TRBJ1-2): GAGVSQSPSNKVTEKGKDVELRCDPISGHTALYWYRQSLGQGLEFLIYFQGNSAPDKSGLPSDRFSAERTGGSVSTLTIQRTQQEDSAVYLCASSLNPGTHGYTFGSGTRLTVV.

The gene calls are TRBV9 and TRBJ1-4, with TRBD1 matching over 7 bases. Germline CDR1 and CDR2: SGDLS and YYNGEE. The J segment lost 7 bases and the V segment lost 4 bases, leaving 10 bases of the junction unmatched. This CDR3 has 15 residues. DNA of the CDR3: TGTGCCAGCAGCCCTCAGACAGGGTTAGGTGAAAAACTGTTTTTT. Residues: CASSPQTGLGEKLFF.

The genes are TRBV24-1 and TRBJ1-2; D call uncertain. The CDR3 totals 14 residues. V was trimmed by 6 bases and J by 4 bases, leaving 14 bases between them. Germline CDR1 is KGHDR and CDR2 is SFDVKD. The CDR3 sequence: CATSSDLEGYGYTF. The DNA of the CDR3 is TGTGCCACCAGTTCGGACCTAGAAGGCTATGGCTACACCTTC.

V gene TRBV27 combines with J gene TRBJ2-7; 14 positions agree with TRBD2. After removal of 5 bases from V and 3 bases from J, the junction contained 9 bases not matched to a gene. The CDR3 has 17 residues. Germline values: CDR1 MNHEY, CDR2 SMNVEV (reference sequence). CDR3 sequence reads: CASSRNPGTSGGYEQYF. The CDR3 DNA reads TGTGCCAGCAGTCGAAACCCCGGGACTAGCGGGGGCTACGAGCAGTACTTC.

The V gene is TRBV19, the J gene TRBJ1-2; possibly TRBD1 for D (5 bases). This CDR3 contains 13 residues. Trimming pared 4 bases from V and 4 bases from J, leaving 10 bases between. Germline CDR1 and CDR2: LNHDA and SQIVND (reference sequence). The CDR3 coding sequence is TGTGCCAGTAGTAAAGGGGCCGGCTATGGCTACACCTTC. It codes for CASSKGAGYGYTF.

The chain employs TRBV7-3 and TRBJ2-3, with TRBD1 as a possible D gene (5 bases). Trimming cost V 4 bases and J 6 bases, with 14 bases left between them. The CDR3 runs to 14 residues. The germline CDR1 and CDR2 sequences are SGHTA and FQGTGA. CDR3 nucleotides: TGTGCCAGCAGCTCAACCCCGGACACTGATACGCAGTATTTT. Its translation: CASSSTPDTDTQYF.

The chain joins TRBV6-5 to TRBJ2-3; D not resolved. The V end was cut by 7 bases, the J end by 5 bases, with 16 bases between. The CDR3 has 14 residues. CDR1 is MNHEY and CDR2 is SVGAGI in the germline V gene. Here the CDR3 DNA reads TGTGCCAGCACTCAAGGCAGCGAAATAGATACGCAGTATTTT. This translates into CASTQGSEIDTQYF.

The CDR3 DNA reads TGTGCCAGCAGTCCGGGACCCCTGCGTGAAAAACTGTTTTTT. Its translation: CASSPGPLREKLFF. J is TRBJ1-4 and V is TRBV2; perhaps TRBD1 as D (5 bases). Trimming took 5 bases from V and 7 from J, leaving 14 bases between them. In germline, CDR1 is SNHLY, CDR2 FYNNEI. This CDR3 spans 14 amino acids.

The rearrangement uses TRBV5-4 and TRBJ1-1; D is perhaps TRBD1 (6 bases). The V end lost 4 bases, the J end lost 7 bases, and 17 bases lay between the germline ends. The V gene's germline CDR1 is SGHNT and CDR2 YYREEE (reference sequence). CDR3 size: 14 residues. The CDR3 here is CASSVDRAPVEAFF. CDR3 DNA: TGTGCCAGCAGCGTGGACAGAGCCCCAGTTGAAGCTTTCTTT.

CDR3 sequence: CASSFQGAGELFF. CDR3 sequence (DNA): TGTGCCAGCAGTTTCCAGGGGGCCGGGGAGCTGTTTTTT. The chain is built from TRBV6-5 and TRBJ2-2; 7 bases match TRBD1. In germline, CDR1 is MNHEY, CDR2 SVGAGI. V gave up 4 bases and J gave up 6 bases; unmatched junction bases: 2. The CDR3 totals 13 residues.

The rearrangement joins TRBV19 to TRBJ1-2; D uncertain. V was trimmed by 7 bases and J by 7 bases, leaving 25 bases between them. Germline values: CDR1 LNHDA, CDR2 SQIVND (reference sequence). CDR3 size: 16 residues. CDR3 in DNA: TGTGCCAGTAATGATAGGTGGCAGAACCTACCTTCTGGCTACACCTTC. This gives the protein CASNDRWQNLPSGYTF.

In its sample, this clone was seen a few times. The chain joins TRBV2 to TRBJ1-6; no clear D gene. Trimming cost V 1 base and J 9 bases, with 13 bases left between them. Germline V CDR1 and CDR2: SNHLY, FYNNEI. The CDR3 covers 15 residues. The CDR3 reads CASSEGAADSSPLHF. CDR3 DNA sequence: TGTGCCAGCAGTGAAGGGGCAGCCGATTCTTCACCCCTCCACTTT.

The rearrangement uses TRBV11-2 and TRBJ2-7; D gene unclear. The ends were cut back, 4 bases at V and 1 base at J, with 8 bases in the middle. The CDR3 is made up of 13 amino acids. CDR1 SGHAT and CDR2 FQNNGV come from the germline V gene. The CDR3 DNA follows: TGTGCCAGCAGCTCTCGCCATTCCTACGAGCAGTACTTC. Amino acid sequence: CASSSRHSYEQYF.

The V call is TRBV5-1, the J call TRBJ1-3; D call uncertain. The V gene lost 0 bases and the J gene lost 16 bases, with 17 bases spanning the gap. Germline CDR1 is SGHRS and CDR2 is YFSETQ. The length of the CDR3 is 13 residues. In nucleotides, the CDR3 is TGCGCCAGCAGCTTGGGGCCCGAAGTCCCGTACTATTTT. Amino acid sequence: CASSLGPEVPYYF.

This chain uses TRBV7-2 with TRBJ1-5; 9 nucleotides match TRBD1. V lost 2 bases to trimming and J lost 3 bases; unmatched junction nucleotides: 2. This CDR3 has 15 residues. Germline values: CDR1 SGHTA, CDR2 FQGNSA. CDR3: CASSLWTGDNQPQHF. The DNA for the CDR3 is TGTGCCAGCAGCTTATGGACAGGGGACAATCAGCCCCAGCATTTT.

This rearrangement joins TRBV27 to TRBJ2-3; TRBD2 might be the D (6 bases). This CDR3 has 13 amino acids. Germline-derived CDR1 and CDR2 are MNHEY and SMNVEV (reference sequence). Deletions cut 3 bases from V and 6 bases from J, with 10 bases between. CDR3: CASSFLLADTQYF. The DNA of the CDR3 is TGTGCCAGCAGTTTTTTGCTAGCGGATACGCAGTATTTT.

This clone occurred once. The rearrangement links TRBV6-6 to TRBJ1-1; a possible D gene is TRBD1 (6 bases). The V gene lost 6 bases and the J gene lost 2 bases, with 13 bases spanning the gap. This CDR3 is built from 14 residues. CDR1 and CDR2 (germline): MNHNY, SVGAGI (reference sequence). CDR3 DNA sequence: TGTGCCAGCAGAACACAGGGCGGAAACACTGAAGCTTTCTTT. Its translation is CASRTQGGNTEAFF.

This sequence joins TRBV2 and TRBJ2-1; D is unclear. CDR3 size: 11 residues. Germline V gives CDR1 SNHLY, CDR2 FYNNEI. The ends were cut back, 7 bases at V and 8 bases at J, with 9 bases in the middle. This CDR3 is CASTSRDEQFF. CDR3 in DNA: TGTGCCAGCACCAGTCGAGATGAGCAGTTCTTC.

The CDR3, as DNA: TGTGCCAGCAGCCAAGCCCAGGGGGCCTCTGGGGCCAACGTCCTGACTTTC. It yields the protein CASSQAQGASGANVLTF. This chain connects TRBV3-1 (or the pseudogene TRBV3-2) to TRBJ2-6; 8 bases align to TRBD1. The CDR3 consists of 17 residues. The germline gives CDR1 LGHDT, CDR2 YNNKEL (reference sequence). V was clipped by 1 base and J by 0 bases; unmatched bases: 2.

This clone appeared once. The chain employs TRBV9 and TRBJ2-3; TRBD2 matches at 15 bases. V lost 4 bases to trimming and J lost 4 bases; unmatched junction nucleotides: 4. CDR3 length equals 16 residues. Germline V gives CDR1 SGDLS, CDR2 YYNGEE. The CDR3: CASSRTSGGAADTQYF. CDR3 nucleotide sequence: TGTGCCAGCAGCAGGACTAGCGGGGGGGCGGCAGATACGCAGTATTTT. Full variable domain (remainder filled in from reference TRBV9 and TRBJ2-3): DSGVTQTPKHLITATGQRVTLRCSPRSGDLSVYWYQQSLDQGLQFLIQYYNGEERAKGNILERFSAQQFPDLHSELNLSSLELGDSALYFCASSRTSGGAADTQYFGPGTRLTVL.

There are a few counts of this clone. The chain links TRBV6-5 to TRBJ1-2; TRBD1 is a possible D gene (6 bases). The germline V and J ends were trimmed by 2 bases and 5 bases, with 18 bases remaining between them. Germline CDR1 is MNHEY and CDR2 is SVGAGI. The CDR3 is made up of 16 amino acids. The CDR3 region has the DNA TGTGCCAGCAGTTACCTCGAGAGGTCGGGGGCTTATGGCTACACCTTC. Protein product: CASSYLERSGAYGYTF.

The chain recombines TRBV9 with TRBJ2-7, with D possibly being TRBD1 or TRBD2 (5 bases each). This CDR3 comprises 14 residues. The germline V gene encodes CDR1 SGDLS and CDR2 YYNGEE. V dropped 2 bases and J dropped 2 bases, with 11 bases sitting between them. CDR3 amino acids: CASSVGTEPYEQYF. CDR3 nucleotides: TGTGCCAGCAGCGTCGGGACCGAGCCCTACGAGCAGTACTTC.

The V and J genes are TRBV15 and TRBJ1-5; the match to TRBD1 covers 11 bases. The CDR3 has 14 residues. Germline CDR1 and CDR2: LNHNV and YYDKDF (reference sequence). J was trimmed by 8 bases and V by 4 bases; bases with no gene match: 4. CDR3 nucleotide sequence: TGTGCCACCAGCACGGGACAGGGGGGAGAGCCCCAGCATTTT. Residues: CATSTGQGGEPQHF.

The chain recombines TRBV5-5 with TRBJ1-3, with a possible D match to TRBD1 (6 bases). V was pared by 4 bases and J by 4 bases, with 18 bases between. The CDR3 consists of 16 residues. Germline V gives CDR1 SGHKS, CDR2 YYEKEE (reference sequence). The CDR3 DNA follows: TGTGCCAGCAGCCCAGACCCACAGGGCTCGGGAAACACCATATATTTT. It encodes CASSPDPQGSGNTIYF. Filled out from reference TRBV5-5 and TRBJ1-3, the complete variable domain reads DAGVTQSPTHLIKTRGQQVTLRCSPISGHKSVSWYQQVLGQGPQFIFQYYEKEERGRGNFPDRFSARQFPNYSSELNVNALLLGDSALYLCASSPDPQGSGNTIYFGEGSWLTVV.

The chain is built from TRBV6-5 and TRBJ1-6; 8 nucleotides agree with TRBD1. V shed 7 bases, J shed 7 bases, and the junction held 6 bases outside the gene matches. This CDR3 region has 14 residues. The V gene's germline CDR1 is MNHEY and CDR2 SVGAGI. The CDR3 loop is CASTQDRANSPLHF. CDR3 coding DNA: TGTGCCAGCACCCAGGACAGGGCCAATTCACCCCTCCACTTT.

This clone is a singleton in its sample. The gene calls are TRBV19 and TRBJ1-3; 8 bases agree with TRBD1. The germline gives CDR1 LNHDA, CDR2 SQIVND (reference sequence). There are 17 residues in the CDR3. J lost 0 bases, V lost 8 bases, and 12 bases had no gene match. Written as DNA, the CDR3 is TGTGCCAGTTCCCTTTCCCAGGGGGCCCCCTCTGGAAACACCATATATTTT. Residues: CASSLSQGAPSGNTIYF. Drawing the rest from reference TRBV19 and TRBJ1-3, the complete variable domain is DGGITQSPKYLFRKEGQNVTLSCEQNLNHDAMYWYRQDPGQGLRLIYYSQIVNDFQKGDIAEGYSVSREKKESFPLTVTSAQKNPTAFYLCASSLSQGAPSGNTIYFGEGSWLTVV.